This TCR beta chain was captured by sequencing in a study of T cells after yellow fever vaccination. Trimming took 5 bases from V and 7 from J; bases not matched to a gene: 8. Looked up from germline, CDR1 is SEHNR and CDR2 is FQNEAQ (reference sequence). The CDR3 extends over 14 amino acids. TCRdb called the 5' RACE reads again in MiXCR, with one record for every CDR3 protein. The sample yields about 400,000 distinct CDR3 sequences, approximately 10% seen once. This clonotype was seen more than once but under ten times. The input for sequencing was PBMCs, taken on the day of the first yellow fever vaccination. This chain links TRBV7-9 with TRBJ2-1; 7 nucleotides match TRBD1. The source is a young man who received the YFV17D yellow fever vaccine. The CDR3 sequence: CASSITGTANEQFF. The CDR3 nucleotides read TGTGCCAGCAGCATTACCGGGACAGCAAATGAGCAGTTCTTC.